This T cell receptor (beta chain) stems from a study of blood T cell repertoires in COVID-19. Study-level background: Material from acute and convalescent COVID-19 was sourced from the United States, Italy and Spain.

Per the authors' pipeline: Nucleated cell counts were estimated from reference gene primer amplification. Generated by immunoSEQ multiplex PCR, the TCRdb table keeps only in-frame clones and is missing some. V and J calls and clone size follow that table, whereas D and trimming were derived from the DNA. The table lists over 150,000 clones, 75% to 90% of them singletons. Enrollees, 18 to 89 years old, lived in about two dozen US areas. Clinical histories supplied by participants themselves formed the basis of cohort assignment. Per the germline V gene, CDR1 is SGDLS and CDR2 is YYNGEE. Trimming left V 9 bases short and J 5 bases short, with 8 bases between. The CDR3 is 10 residues long.

The V and J genes are TRBV9 and TRBJ1-1; D is possibly TRBD1 (5 bases). The source is a woman aged 60-70 years who had recovered from COVID-19. Sequencing was carried out using PBMCs or T cells enriched from blood (not recorded which). CDR3 in amino acids: CANQGTEAFF. CDR3 nucleotides: TGTGCCAATCAGGGAACTGAAGCTTTCTTT.